A single sample gave rise to the 27 T cell receptor beta chains below, sequenced in a study of blood T cell repertoires in COVID-19. The repertoire was sequenced with immunoSEQ multiplex PCR; TCRdb's copy has only in-frame clones and lacks some. This table has some 190,000 clones, 84% appearing once. The source material was peripheral blood. These TCRs come from a human donor in a cohort sampled during active COVID-19.

This sequence joins TRBV19 and TRBJ1-5, with a tentative D call TRBD1 (5 bases). Trimming shortened V by 10 bases and J by 1 base, and 11 bases separated the two germline ends. This CDR3 contains 13 residues. In germline, CDR1 is LNHDA, CDR2 SQIVND (reference sequence). The CDR3 bases are TGTGCCACCCAGGGAGGAAGCAATCAGCCCCAGCATTTT. The encoded protein is CATQGGSNQPQHF. The full variable domain, with the rest looked up from reference TRBV19 and TRBJ1-5, is DGGITQSPKYLFRKEGQNVTLSCEQNLNHDAMYWYRQDPGQGLRLIYYSQIVNDFQKGDIAEGYSVSREKKESFPLTVTSAQKNPTAFYLCATQGGSNQPQHFGDGTRLSIL.

The chain links TRBV7-2 to TRBJ2-3; TRBD2 matches at 7 bases. This CDR3 region has 14 residues. Germline-derived CDR1 and CDR2 are SGHTA and FQGNSA. Trimming removed 5 bases from V and 4 bases from J; junction bases left unmatched: 6. CDR3 bases: TGTGCCAGCAGCACACGGAGCGGGGCAGATACGCAGTATTTT. Its translation is CASSTRSGADTQYF.

The rearrangement links TRBV28 to TRBJ2-3, with 10 positions matching TRBD2. CDR1 is MDHEN, CDR2 SYDVKM, per germline. This CDR3 is 14 amino acids long. For the CDR3, the DNA is TGTGTAAGCGGGAGGGCTTCCGGCACAGATACGCAGTATTTT. Translated, it gives CVSGRASGTDTQYF.

CDR3 in amino acids: CASSAQGGGTEAFF. The CDR3 DNA reads as TGCGCCAGCAGCGCTCAGGGTGGTGGCACTGAAGCTTTCTTT. This rearrangement joins TRBV5-1 to TRBJ1-1; weak D call: TRBD1 (5 bases). The V gene's germline CDR1 is SGHRS and CDR2 YFSETQ. The CDR3 runs to 14 residues. V was trimmed by 4 bases and J by 4 bases, leaving 14 bases between them.

This rearrangement joins TRBV4-1 to TRBJ2-2, with 8 bases fitting TRBD1. The CDR3 loop spans 15 amino acids. Losses at the gene ends were 8 bases for V and 6 bases for J; bases not matched to a gene: 11. Germline V gene data show CDR1 as MGHRA and CDR2 as YSYEKL. DNA for the CDR3: TGCGCCAGCGGCAAGGGGCAGGGGGCGGCCGGGGAGCTGTTTTTT. Its protein is CASGKGQGAAGELFF.

The V gene is TRBV19, the J gene TRBJ2-5, with 11 bases lining up with TRBD2. The V gene end was trimmed by 4 bases and the J gene end by 2 bases; junction bases not matched to a gene: 6. Per the germline V gene, CDR1 is LNHDA and CDR2 is SQIVND (reference sequence). This CDR3 spans 16 amino acids. The CDR3 DNA follows: TGTGCCAGTAGTAGTAGCGGGGGGGACGTACAAGAGACCCAGTACTTC. Amino acid sequence: CASSSSGGDVQETQYF.

The chain combines TRBV27 with TRBJ1-6, with D possibly being TRBD1 (5 bases). This CDR3 is 15 amino acids long. The V end was cut by 5 bases, the J end by 7 bases, with 15 bases between. CDR1 and CDR2 (germline): MNHEY, SMNVEV (reference sequence). CDR3 nucleotides: TGTGCCAGCAGTCGCTCGACAGTAGAGAATTCACCCCTCCACTTT. Translating gives CASSRSTVENSPLHF.

CDR3 residues: CASGWAGYGYTF. The CDR3 coding sequence is TGTGCTAGTGGTTGGGCAGGGTATGGCTACACCTTC. This sequence joins TRBV12-5 and TRBJ1-2, with D possibly being TRBD1 (5 bases). The CDR3 sequence is 12 residues long. Per the germline V gene, CDR1 is LGHNT and CDR2 is FRNRAP. V lost 4 bases to trimming and J lost 5 bases, with 8 bases between them.

This chain uses TRBV5-5 with TRBJ2-5; the D gene is possibly TRBD1 (5 bases). CDR3 length: 14 residues. CDR1 SGHKS and CDR2 YYEKEE come from the germline V gene (reference sequence). Trimming stripped 4 bases from V and 2 bases from J, with 12 bases between. CDR3 nucleotides: TGTGCCAGCAGCGCCCCAGGGCTGCAAGAGACCCAGTACTTC. This gives the protein CASSAPGLQETQYF.

The J gene is TRBJ2-3, the V gene TRBV19; weak D call: TRBD1 (5 bases). CDR1 and CDR2 from the germline V gene are LNHDA and SQIVND (reference sequence). This CDR3 comprises 17 residues. V lost 5 bases to trimming and J lost 1 base, with 19 bases between them. CDR3 amino acids: CASSSGRRVDGTDTQYF. For the CDR3, the DNA is TGTGCCAGTAGTTCAGGGCGGCGAGTGGACGGCACAGATACGCAGTATTTT.

The rearrangement joins TRBV15 to TRBJ1-4; D may be TRBD1 (6 bases). V lost 9 bases and J 8 bases, leaving 19 bases between the germline ends. The germline V gene has CDR1 LNHNV and CDR2 YYDKDF (reference sequence). The CDR3 has 14 residues. The CDR3: CATASRGAGEKLFF. The CDR3 coding sequence is TGTGCCACGGCCAGTCGGGGGGCAGGGGAAAAACTGTTTTTT.

This clone appeared a few times. V and J are TRBV5-1 and TRBJ1-5; the match to TRBD1 covers 10 bases. Germline CDR1 and CDR2: SGHRS and YFSETQ. The CDR3 is 15 amino acids. The trim removed 1 base at V and 7 bases at J, leaving 5 bases unmatched. CDR3 sequence reads: CASSLSGTGDQPQHF. CDR3 in DNA: TGCGCCAGCAGCTTGTCTGGGACAGGGGACCAGCCCCAGCATTTT.

The gene calls are TRBV7-8 and TRBJ2-7, with D perhaps matching TRBD2 (6 bases). V dropped 2 bases and J dropped 2 bases, with 16 bases sitting between them. CDR3 size: 16 residues. Germline CDR1 is SGHVS and CDR2 is FQNEAQ. The CDR3 is CASSLSSGGETYEQYF. In DNA form, the CDR3 reads TGTGCCAGCAGCTTATCGAGCGGCGGGGAGACCTACGAGCAGTACTTC.

The chain combines TRBV19 with TRBJ2-2; D gene ambiguous. The ends were cut back, 9 bases at V and 4 bases at J, with 18 bases in the middle. CDR3 length equals 15 residues. Germline V gene lookup returns CDR1 LNHDA and CDR2 SQIVND (reference sequence). CDR3 in DNA: TGTGCCAGCCAACCCCTAGTTTACCCCACCGGGGAGCTGTTTTTT. It yields the protein CASQPLVYPTGELFF.

The rearrangement uses TRBV5-1 and TRBJ1-5; 7 bases are a match to TRBD1. Germline trimming cut 7 bases from V and 0 bases from J; bases unmatched to any gene: 7. The CDR3 is made up of 15 amino acids. Germline-derived CDR1 and CDR2 are SGHRS and YFSETQ. In DNA, the CDR3 is TGCGCCAGCCGGGGACAGCCAAATAGCAATCAGCCCCAGCATTTT. This encodes CASRGQPNSNQPQHF.

This chain connects TRBV7-2 to TRBJ2-1; TRBD2 matches 9 bases. The CDR3 spans 16 residues. The trim removed 2 bases at V and 8 bases at J, leaving 10 bases unmatched. Germline V gene sequence: CDR1 SGHTA, CDR2 FQGNSA. CDR3 region: CASSLRGGRAGDEQFF. In nucleotides, the CDR3 is TGTGCCAGCAGCTTAAGGGGCGGGAGGGCCGGCGATGAGCAGTTCTTC. Full variable domain (rest looked up from reference TRBV7-2 and TRBJ2-1): GAGVSQSPSNKVTEKGKDVELRCDPISGHTALYWYRQSLGQGLEFLIYFQGNSAPDKSGLPSDRFSAERTGGSVSTLTIQRTQQEDSAVYLCASSLRGGRAGDEQFFGPGTRLTVL.

The chain employs TRBV27 and TRBJ1-5; 12 nucleotides match TRBD1. After removal of 3 bases from V and 7 bases from J, the junction contained 7 bases not matched to a gene. The germline V gene encodes CDR1 MNHEY and CDR2 SMNVEV (reference sequence). This CDR3 contains 16 residues. The CDR3 sequence: CASSFTGQGAGQPQHF. The CDR3 nucleotides are TGTGCCAGCAGTTTTACGGGACAGGGGGCTGGACAGCCCCAGCATTTT.

The gene calls are TRBV6-1 and TRBJ1-2; 8 bases align to TRBD1. The CDR3 has 15 residues. The V segment lost 1 base and the J segment 8 bases; nucleotides outside the gene matches: 9. Germline CDR1 is MNHNS and CDR2 is SASEGT. The CDR3 sequence is CASSEVPGGGLGYTF. As DNA, the CDR3 is TGTGCCAGCAGTGAAGTTCCAGGGGGCGGACTCGGCTACACCTTC.

The V gene is TRBV4-1, the J gene TRBJ1-2; D unresolved. The CDR3 is 14 residues long. The germline V gene encodes CDR1 MGHRA and CDR2 YSYEKL. The V end lost 0 bases, the J end lost 0 bases, and 5 bases lay between the germline ends. Written as DNA, the CDR3 is TGCGCCAGCAGCCAAGACAGAACTAACTATGGCTACACCTTC. Protein sequence: CASSQDRTNYGYTF.

V usage is TRBV10-2 and J usage is TRBJ2-2; possibly TRBD1 for D (5 bases). Germline CDR1 reads WSHSY; CDR2 reads SAAADI. CDR3 length: 15 residues. V was shortened by 8 bases and J by 4 bases, with 17 bases between the two germline ends. The CDR3 spells CASHRATGSTGELFF. The DNA of the CDR3 is TGCGCCAGCCATCGGGCTACAGGAAGCACCGGGGAGCTGTTTTTT.

The rearrangement links TRBV6-5 to TRBJ1-1, with D possibly TRBD1 on 6 matching bases. CDR1 MNHEY and CDR2 SVGAGI come from the germline V gene. Trimming took 7 bases from V and 1 from J, leaving 13 bases between them. There are 14 residues in the CDR3. CDR3: CASITGNSNTEAFF. As DNA, the CDR3 is TGTGCCAGCATAACAGGGAATTCGAACACTGAAGCTTTCTTT.

V and J are TRBV5-1 and TRBJ2-5, with D possibly TRBD2 on 5 matching bases. V shed 2 bases and J shed 2 bases, with 10 bases lying between them. This CDR3 spans 14 amino acids. Germline CDR1 SGHRS, CDR2 YFSETQ. CDR3 protein: CASSFFGVQETQYF. The CDR3 region has the DNA TGCGCCAGCAGCTTCTTCGGGGTTCAAGAGACCCAGTACTTC.

The CDR3 bases are TGTGCCAGCAGCTCCACTTTGAGCTCTCGGGAGCAGTTCTTC. This translates into CASSSTLSSREQFF. The rearrangement joins TRBV11-3 to TRBJ2-1; D not resolved. Trimming shortened V by 4 bases and J by 10 bases, and 17 bases separated the two germline ends. This CDR3 contains 14 residues. Germline V gives CDR1 SGHNT, CDR2 YENEEA. Filled out from reference TRBV11-3 and TRBJ2-1, the complete variable domain reads EAGVVQSPRYKIIEKKQPVAFWCNPISGHNTLYWYLQNLGQGPELLIRYENEEAVDDSQLPKDRFSAERLKGVDSTLKIQPAELGDSAVYLCASSSTLSSREQFFGPGTRLTVL.

V gene TRBV30 combines with J gene TRBJ2-4; D may be TRBD1 (6 bases). CDR1 is GTSNPN and CDR2 is SVGIG in the germline V gene (reference sequence). V was pared by 5 bases and J by 8 bases, with 16 bases between. This CDR3 has 13 amino acids. In DNA, the CDR3 is TGTGCCTGGGCAGACCGGGACATTTACATTCAGTACTTC. This encodes CAWADRDIYIQYF.

This clone appeared a single time. This chain links TRBV7-2 with TRBJ2-1; 10 bases line up with TRBD2. Germline trimming cut 4 bases from V and 6 bases from J; bases unmatched to any gene: 6. CDR1 is SGHTA and CDR2 is FQGNSA in the germline V gene. The length of the CDR3 is 15 residues. The CDR3 protein is CASSSSGRAPNEQFF. The DNA of the CDR3 is TGTGCCAGCAGCTCAAGCGGGAGGGCCCCCAATGAGCAGTTCTTC.

This clone has just one count. V is TRBV3-1 (or the pseudogene TRBV3-2) and J is TRBJ1-1; D is unclear. With 1 base removed from V and 0 bases from J, the gap between germline ends came to 9 bases. CDR1 is LGHDT and CDR2 is YNNKEL in the germline V gene (reference sequence). This CDR3 is built from 15 residues. In DNA form, the CDR3 reads TGTGCCAGCAGCCAAGTGCCACAGCTGAACACTGAAGCTTTCTTT. Protein: CASSQVPQLNTEAFF.

The V call is TRBV13, the J call TRBJ2-2; D might be TRBD1 (7 bases). The CDR3 contains 16 residues. V dropped 5 bases and J dropped 0 bases, with 13 bases sitting between them. Germline V CDR1 and CDR2: PRHDT, FYEKMQ (reference sequence). The CDR3 DNA follows: TGTGCCAGCAGCGCGGGACAGTTCGCGAACACCGGGGAGCTGTTTTTT. This sequence encodes CASSAGQFANTGELFF.